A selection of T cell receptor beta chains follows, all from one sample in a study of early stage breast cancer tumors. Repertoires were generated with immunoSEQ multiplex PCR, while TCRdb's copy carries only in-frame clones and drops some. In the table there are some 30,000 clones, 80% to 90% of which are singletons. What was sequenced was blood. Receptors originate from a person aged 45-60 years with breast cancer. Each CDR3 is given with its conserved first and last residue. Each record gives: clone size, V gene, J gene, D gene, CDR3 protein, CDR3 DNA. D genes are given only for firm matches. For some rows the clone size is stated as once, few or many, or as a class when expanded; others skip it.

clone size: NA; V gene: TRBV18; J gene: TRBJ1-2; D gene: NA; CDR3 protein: CASSPPRTQPIGYTF; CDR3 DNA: TGTGCCAGCTCACCACCCCGGACCCAGCCAATAGGCTACACCTTC
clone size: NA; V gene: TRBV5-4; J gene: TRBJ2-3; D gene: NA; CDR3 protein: CASSLSTSTDTQYF; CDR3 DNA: TGTGCCAGCAGTTTATCTACTAGCACAGATACGCAGTATTTT
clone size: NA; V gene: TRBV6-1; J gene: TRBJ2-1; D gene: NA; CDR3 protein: CASALGGSSYNEQFF; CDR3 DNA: TGTGCCAGCGCCCTAGGGGGGAGCTCCTACAATGAGCAGTTCTTC
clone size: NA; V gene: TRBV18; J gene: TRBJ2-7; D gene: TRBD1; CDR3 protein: CASSPGRGLSYEQYF; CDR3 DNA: TGTGCCAGCTCACCAGGCAGGGGGCTCTCCTACGAGCAGTACTTC
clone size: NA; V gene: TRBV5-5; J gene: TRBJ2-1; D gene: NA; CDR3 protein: CASSLAVYNEQFF; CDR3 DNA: TGTGCCAGCAGCTTGGCAGTTTACAATGAGCAGTTCTTC
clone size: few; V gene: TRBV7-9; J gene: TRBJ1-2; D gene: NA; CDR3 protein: CASSPGHFYGYTF; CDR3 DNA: TGTGCCAGCAGCCCCGGACACTTCTATGGCTACACCTTC
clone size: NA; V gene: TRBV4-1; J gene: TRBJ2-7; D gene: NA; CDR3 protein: CASSQDGIEQYF; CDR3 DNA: TGCGCCAGCAGCCAAGATGGGATCGAGCAGTACTTC
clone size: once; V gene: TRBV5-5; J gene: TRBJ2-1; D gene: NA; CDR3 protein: CASSLRDPVGDYNEQFF; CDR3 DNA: TGTGCCAGCAGCTTGAGGGACCCAGTAGGGGACTACAATGAGCAGTTCTTC
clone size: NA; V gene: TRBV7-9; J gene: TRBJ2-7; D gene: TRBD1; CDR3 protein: CASSPTGQGIHEQYF; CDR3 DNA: TGTGCCAGCAGTCCAACCGGACAGGGTATCCACGAGCAGTACTTC
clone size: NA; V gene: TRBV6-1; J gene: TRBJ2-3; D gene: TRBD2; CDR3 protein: CASSALAGEGADF; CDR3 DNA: TGTGCCAGCAGTGCACTAGCGGGAGAGGGGGCGGATTTT
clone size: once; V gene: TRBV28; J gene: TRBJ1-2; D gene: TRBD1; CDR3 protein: CASSKGAGYGYTF; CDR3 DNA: TGTGCCAGCAGTAAGGGGGCAGGCTATGGCTACACCTTC
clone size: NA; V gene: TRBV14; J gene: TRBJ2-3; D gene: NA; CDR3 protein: CASSGRRDTQYF; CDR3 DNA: TGTGCCAGCAGCGGTAGGCGGGATACGCAGTATTTT
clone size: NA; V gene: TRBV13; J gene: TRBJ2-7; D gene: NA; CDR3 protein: CASSTSTQGEQYF; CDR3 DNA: TGTGCCAGCAGCACGAGCACACAGGGCGAGCAGTACTTC
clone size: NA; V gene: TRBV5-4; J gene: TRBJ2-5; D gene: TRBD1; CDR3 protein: CASSLARQGVQTQYF; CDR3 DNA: TGTGCCAGCAGCTTGGCCAGACAGGGGGTACAGACCCAGTACTTC
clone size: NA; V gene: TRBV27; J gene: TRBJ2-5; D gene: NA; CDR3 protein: CASSSDWQETQYF; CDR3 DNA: TGTGCCAGCAGCTCTGACTGGCAAGAGACCCAGTACTTC
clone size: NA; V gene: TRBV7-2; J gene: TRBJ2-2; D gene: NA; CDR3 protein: CASSLDGTGELFF; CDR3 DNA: TGTGCCAGCAGCTTAGATGGCACCGGGGAGCTGTTTTTT
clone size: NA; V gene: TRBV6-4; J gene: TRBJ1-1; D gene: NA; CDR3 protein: CASRRDSINTEAFF; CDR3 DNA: TGTGCCAGCCGACGAGACAGCATTAACACTGAAGCTTTCTTT
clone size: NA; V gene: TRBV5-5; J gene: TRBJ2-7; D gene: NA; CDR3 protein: CASSLVWGEQYF; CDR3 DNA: TGTGCCAGCAGCTTGGTCTGGGGCGAGCAGTACTTC
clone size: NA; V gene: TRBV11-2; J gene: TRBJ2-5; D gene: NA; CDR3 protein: CASSNQETQYF; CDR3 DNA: TGTGCCAGCAGCAACCAAGAGACCCAGTACTTC
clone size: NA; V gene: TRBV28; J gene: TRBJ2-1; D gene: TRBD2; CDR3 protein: CASRAGGRNEQFF; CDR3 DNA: TGTGCCAGCAGAGCGGGGGGGAGGAATGAGCAGTTCTTC
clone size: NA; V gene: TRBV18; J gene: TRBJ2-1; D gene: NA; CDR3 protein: CASSPDLGEQFF; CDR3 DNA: TGTGCCAGCTCACCAGACTTGGGTGAGCAGTTCTTC
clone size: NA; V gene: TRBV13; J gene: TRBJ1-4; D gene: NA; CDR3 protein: CASSHAGSWNEKLFF; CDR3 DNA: TGTGCCAGCAGCCATGCCGGTTCTTGGAATGAAAAACTGTTTTTT
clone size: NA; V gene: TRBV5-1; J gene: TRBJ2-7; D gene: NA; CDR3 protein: CASRRGGSSYEQYF; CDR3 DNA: TGCGCCAGCAGAAGGGGGGGGTCCTCCTACGAGCAGTACTTC
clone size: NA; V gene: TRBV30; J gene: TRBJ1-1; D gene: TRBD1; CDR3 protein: CAWSAGGITEAFF; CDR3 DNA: TGTGCCTGGAGCGCAGGGGGCATTACTGAAGCTTTCTTT
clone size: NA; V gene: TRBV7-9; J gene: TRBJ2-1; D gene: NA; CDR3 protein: CASSLGGTGNEQFF; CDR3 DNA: TGTGCCAGCAGCTTAGGGGGCACGGGGAATGAGCAGTTCTTC
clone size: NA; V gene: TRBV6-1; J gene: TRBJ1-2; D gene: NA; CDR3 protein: CASSVPSGLYGYTF; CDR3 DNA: TGTGCCAGCAGTGTGCCATCAGGACTCTATGGCTACACCTTC
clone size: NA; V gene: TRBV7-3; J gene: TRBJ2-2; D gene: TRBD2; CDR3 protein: CASSKGGGTGELFF; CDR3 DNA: TGTGCCAGCAGCAAGGGCGGGGGTACCGGGGAGCTGTTTTTT
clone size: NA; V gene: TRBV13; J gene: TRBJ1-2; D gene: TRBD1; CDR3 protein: CASSFFPGQPTF; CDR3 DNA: TGTGCCAGCAGCTTCTTCCCGGGACAGCCAACCTTC
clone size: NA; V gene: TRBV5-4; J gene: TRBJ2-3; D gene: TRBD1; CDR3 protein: CASSFRGTDTQYF; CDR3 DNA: TGTGCCAGCAGCTTCAGGGGGACAGATACGCAGTATTTT
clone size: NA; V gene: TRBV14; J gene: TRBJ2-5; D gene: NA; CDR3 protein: CASSQVTGETQYF; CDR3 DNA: TGTGCCAGCAGCCAAGTCACGGGAGAGACCCAGTACTTC
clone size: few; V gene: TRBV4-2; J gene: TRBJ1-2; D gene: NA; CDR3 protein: CASSQGGQIYTF; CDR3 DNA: TGTGCCAGCAGCCAGGGGGGGCAGATCTACACCTTC
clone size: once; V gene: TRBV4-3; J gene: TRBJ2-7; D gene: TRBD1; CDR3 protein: CASSQEVGQGYEQYF; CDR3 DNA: TGCGCCAGCAGCCAAGAAGTAGGACAGGGGTACGAGCAGTACTTC
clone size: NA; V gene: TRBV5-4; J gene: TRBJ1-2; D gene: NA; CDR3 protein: CASSSPHGELVGYTF; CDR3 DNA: TGTGCCAGCAGCTCCCCCCATGGAGAACTTGTAGGCTACACCTTC
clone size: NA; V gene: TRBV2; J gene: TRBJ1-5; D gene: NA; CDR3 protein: CASSTGPRSQPQHF; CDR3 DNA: TGTGCCAGCAGTACAGGGCCCCGGAGTCAGCCCCAGCATTTT
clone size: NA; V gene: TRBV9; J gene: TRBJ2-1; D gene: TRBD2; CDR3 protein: CASSVGTSGTNEQFF; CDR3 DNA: TGTGCCAGCAGCGTGGGGACTAGCGGGACGAATGAGCAGTTCTTC
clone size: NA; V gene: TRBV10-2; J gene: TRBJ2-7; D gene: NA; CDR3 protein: CASSESRDSLSYEQYF; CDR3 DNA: TGCGCCAGCAGTGAGTCCCGTGATTCCCTCTCCTACGAGCAGTACTTC
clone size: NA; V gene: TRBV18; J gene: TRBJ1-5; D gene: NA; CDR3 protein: CASSPLLSNQPQHF; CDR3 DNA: TGTGCCAGCTCACCGTTACTTAGCAATCAGCCCCAGCATTTT
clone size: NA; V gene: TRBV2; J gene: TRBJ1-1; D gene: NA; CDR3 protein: CAITSQTGNVATEAFF; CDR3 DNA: TGTGCCATCACTTCCCAGACAGGCAATGTAGCCACTGAAGCTTTCTTT
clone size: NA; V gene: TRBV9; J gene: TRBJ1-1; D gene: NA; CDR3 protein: CASSKYKGVNTEAFF; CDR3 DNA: TGTGCCAGCAGCAAGTATAAGGGGGTGAACACTGAAGCTTTCTTT
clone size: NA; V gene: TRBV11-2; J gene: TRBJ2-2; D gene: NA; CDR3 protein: CASSKTRDMLMTGELFF; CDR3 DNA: TGTGCCAGCAGCAAAACTCGGGACATGCTCATGACCGGGGAGCTGTTTTTT
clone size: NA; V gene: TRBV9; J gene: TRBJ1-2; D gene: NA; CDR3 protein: CASSVGPVNYGYTF; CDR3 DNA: TGTGCCAGCAGCGTAGGCCCGGTTAACTATGGCTACACCTTC
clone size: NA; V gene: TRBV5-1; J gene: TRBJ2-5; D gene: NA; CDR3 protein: CASSAGGYQETQYF; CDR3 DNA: TGCGCCAGCAGCGCAGGGGGGTACCAAGAGACCCAGTACTTC
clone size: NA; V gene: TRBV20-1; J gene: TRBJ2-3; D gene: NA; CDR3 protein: CSAPIGDTQYF; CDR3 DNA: TGCAGTGCCCCTATCGGAGATACGCAGTATTTT
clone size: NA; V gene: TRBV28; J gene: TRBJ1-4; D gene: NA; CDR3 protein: CASSLDPLRQATNEKLFF; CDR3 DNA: TGTGCCAGCAGTTTAGACCCCCTTCGACAAGCAACTAATGAAAAACTGTTTTTT
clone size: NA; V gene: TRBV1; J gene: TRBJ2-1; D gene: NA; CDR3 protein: CTSRHKRGGIAYNEQFF; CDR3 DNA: TGCACCAGCAGGCACAAGAGAGGGGGGATCGCCTACAATGAGCAGTTCTTC